The 27 T cell receptor beta chains presented below share a single source sample, sequenced in a study of human T cells and chemical hapten exposure. TCRdb fed the RACE reads into MiXCR, producing one record per CDR3 protein. The sample has more than 300,000 distinct CDR3 sequences, 5.1% seen once; the top ten hold 2.5% to 3%. Time point denoted: pre-sensitization, week 0. The sample's treatment: therapeutic diphenylcyclopropenone sensitization with weekly scalp DPC. Source: whole blood, taken in connection with sensitization to the hapten diphenylcyclopropenone (DPC). These receptors came from a woman aged 45-60 years with alopecia areata. Some clones in this sample may be carry-over from other donors' samples.

This clonotype was seen many times. The V gene is TRBV20-1, the J gene TRBJ2-4; tentatively, D is TRBD1 or TRBD2 (6 bases each). CDR3 length: 16 residues. Trimming left V 3 bases short and J 0 bases short, with 15 bases between. Germline V CDR1 and CDR2: DFQATT, SNEGSKA (reference sequence). In DNA form, the CDR3 reads TGCAGTGCTAGGCTTTGGGGGGACATAGCCAAAAACATTCAGTACTTC. This translates into CSARLWGDIAKNIQYF.

The rearrangement links TRBV11-2 to TRBJ2-1; D is perhaps TRBD2 (5 bases). The V end was cut by 2 bases, the J end by 10 bases, with 15 bases between. The CDR3 runs to 14 residues. From germline, CDR1 is SGHAT and CDR2 FQNNGV. The CDR3 DNA reads as TGTGCCAGCAGCTTAAGCGGACCTTTCGGGGAGCAGTTCTTC. As protein: CASSLSGPFGEQFF.

This chain connects TRBV7-6 to TRBJ2-2, with D unclear. The CDR3 has 16 residues. Looked up from germline, CDR1 is SGHVS and CDR2 is FNYEAQ. V shed 2 bases and J shed 5 bases, with 15 bases lying between them. The CDR3, as DNA: TGTGCCAGCAGCTTACCGGTAATCGGTGGGACCGGGGAGCTGTTTTTT. This translates into CASSLPVIGGTGELFF.

The rearrangement uses TRBV28 and TRBJ2-1; TRBD2 is a possible D gene (6 bases). This CDR3 spans 16 amino acids. CDR1 is MDHEN, CDR2 SYDVKM, per germline. The V end was cut by 4 bases, the J end by 2 bases, with 15 bases between. The CDR3 DNA follows: TGTGCCAGCAGTTCCGTAGCGGAGAATGCCTACAATGAGCAGTTCTTC. It codes for CASSSVAENAYNEQFF.

This clonotype has only a few counts. The chain recombines TRBV10-2 with TRBJ2-4, with D uncertain. The CDR3 sequence is 13 residues long. V was clipped by 4 bases and J by 8 bases, with 12 bases between them. The germline CDR1 and CDR2 sequences are WSHSY and SAAADI. In DNA, the CDR3 is TGCGCCAGCAGTGTTGGGGATATGGACATTCAGTACTTC. The encoded protein is CASSVGDMDIQYF.

Ten or more counts support this clonotype. The J gene is TRBJ1-4, the V gene TRBV29-1, with a tentative D call TRBD1 (6 bases). The CDR3 length is 12 residues. CDR1 and CDR2 (germline): SQVTM, ANQGSEA. V dropped 1 base and J dropped 7 bases, with 7 bases sitting between them. CDR3 protein: CSVEGGREKLFF. The CDR3 DNA follows: TGCAGCGTTGAAGGGGGGCGTGAAAAACTGTTTTTT.

The genes are TRBV6-6 and TRBJ1-1, with 7 bases lining up with TRBD1. Germline assignment: CDR1 MNHNY and CDR2 SVGAGI (reference sequence). V gave up 0 bases and J gave up 7 bases; unmatched junction bases: 5. This CDR3 has 14 residues. For the CDR3, the DNA is TGTGCCAGCAGTTACTCTCAGGGGGGAAGTGAAGCTTTCTTT. It encodes CASSYSQGGSEAFF.

V and J are TRBV10-3 and TRBJ2-3; perhaps TRBD2 as D (6 bases). This CDR3 region has 17 residues. Germline values: CDR1 ENHRY, CDR2 SYGVKD. Trimming left V 4 bases short and J 1 base short, with 18 bases between. The CDR3 protein is CAISVVLQGGGTDTQYF. Here the CDR3 DNA reads TGTGCCATCAGTGTAGTACTTCAGGGAGGAGGCACAGATACGCAGTATTTT.

The sample holds many counts of this clonotype. This chain connects TRBV5-1 to TRBJ2-3; 9 positions match TRBD2. Germline V gene data show CDR1 as SGHRS and CDR2 as YFSETQ. This CDR3 comprises 17 residues. V shed 2 bases, J shed 0 bases, and the junction held 7 bases outside the gene matches. DNA for the CDR3: TGCGCCAGCAGCTTAGTCCCTAGCGGGGCTAGCACAGATACGCAGTATTTT. It specifies CASSLVPSGASTDTQYF.

This clonotype has just a few counts. The chain couples TRBV9 to TRBJ2-3, with unresolved D. Trimming cost V 3 bases and J 2 bases, with 10 bases left between them. CDR1 is SGDLS and CDR2 is YYNGEE in the germline V gene. This CDR3 comprises 14 residues. The CDR3 coding sequence is TGTGCCAGCAGCGGGACCAACCCCACAGATACGCAGTATTTT. As protein: CASSGTNPTDTQYF.

This clonotype was recorded many times. V is TRBV7-2 and J is TRBJ1-1; D is undetermined. The germline V gene encodes CDR1 SGHTA and CDR2 FQGNSA. The CDR3 sequence is 14 residues long. Trimming shortened V by 5 bases and J by 6 bases, and 16 bases separated the two germline ends. The CDR3 nucleotides are TGTGCCAGCAGCCCCCCGAACAAGATTTCTGAAGCTTTCTTT. The encoded protein is CASSPPNKISEAFF. The full variable domain, with the rest looked up from reference TRBV7-2 and TRBJ1-1, is GAGVSQSPSNKVTEKGKDVELRCDPISGHTALYWYRQSLGQGLEFLIYFQGNSAPDKSGLPSDRFSAERTGGSVSTLTIQRTQQEDSAVYLCASSPPNKISEAFFGQGTRLTVV.

This clonotype was detected only a few times. The genes are TRBV15 and TRBJ2-7, with 10 bases lining up with TRBD1. J gave up 5 bases and V 2 bases, and 6 bases lay outside the gene matches. From germline, CDR1 is LNHNV and CDR2 YYDKDF (reference sequence). The CDR3 covers 15 residues. CDR3 bases: TGTGCCACCAGCAGACGGACAGGGGGTATCAACGAGCAGTACTTC. Amino acid sequence: CATSRRTGGINEQYF.

The V and J genes are TRBV9 and TRBJ2-2, with no clear D. V was pared by 4 bases and J by 3 bases, with 13 bases between. Germline CDR1 SGDLS, CDR2 YYNGEE. The CDR3 has 15 residues. The CDR3, as DNA: TGTGCCAGCAGCCCCGGCCCGTCGTACACCGGGGAGCTGTTTTTT. Translation gives CASSPGPSYTGELFF.

In its sample, this clonotype was seen many times. The CDR3 DNA sequence: TGTGCCAGCAGTTACGCGGGACAGGGGCGGTCTAGGCCTAATTCACCCCTCCACTTT. It codes for CASSYAGQGRSRPNSPLHF. The chain links TRBV6-5 to TRBJ1-6, with TRBD1 identical over 10 bases. This CDR3 comprises 19 residues. The germline gives CDR1 MNHEY, CDR2 SVGAGI. J was trimmed by 6 bases and V by 2 bases; bases with no gene match: 13.

The chain couples TRBV20-1 to TRBJ2-5, with D possibly matching TRBD2 (5 bases). The germline CDR1 and CDR2 sequences are DFQATT and SNEGSKA (reference sequence). The CDR3 is 15 residues long. Trimming shortened V by 3 bases and J by 5 bases, and 19 bases separated the two germline ends. The chain's CDR3 is CSARDQSRGGETQYF. The CDR3 nucleotides read TGCAGTGCTAGGGACCAGAGCCGAGGCGGGGAGACCCAGTACTTC.

This sequence joins TRBV2 and TRBJ1-5; D possibly corresponds to TRBD1 (5 bases). Germline V gene lookup returns CDR1 SNHLY and CDR2 FYNNEI. Trimming shortened V by 7 bases and J by 5 bases, and 12 bases separated the two germline ends. The CDR3 length is 13 residues. Here the CDR3 DNA reads TGTGCCAGCACTACGGGGGAACATCAGCCCCAGCATTTT. Translation: CASTTGEHQPQHF.

The gene calls are TRBV7-9 and TRBJ1-5; 7 bases are shared with TRBD1. This CDR3 contains 17 residues. After removal of 4 bases from V and 2 bases from J, the junction contained 11 bases not matched to a gene. Germline V gives CDR1 SEHNR, CDR2 FQNEAQ (reference sequence). The CDR3 nucleotides are TGTGCCAGCAGCTCACCTGACAGGGAGGACGGCAATCAGCCCCAGCATTTT. Translating gives CASSSPDREDGNQPQHF.

J is TRBJ2-1 and V is TRBV18; weak D call: TRBD1 (5 bases). Per germline, CDR1 KGHSH and CDR2 LQKENI. The V end was cut by 0 bases, the J end by 1 base, with 13 bases between. The CDR3 spans 17 residues. The CDR3 loop is CASSPPQGDPSYNEQFF. CDR3 DNA sequence: TGTGCCAGCTCACCACCGCAAGGGGATCCTTCCTACAATGAGCAGTTCTTC.

There are many counts of this clonotype. The rearrangement joins TRBV20-1 to TRBJ2-1; TRBD2 matches 7 bases. CDR3 size: 14 residues. CDR1 is DFQATT and CDR2 is SNEGSKA in the germline V gene (reference sequence). V was pared by 3 bases and J by 6 bases, with 8 bases of the junction left unmatched. CDR3: CSARSGISLNEQFF. The CDR3 nucleotides read TGCAGTGCTAGGAGCGGGATTTCACTCAATGAGCAGTTCTTC.

This clonotype was counted many times. The gene calls are TRBV4-1 and TRBJ1-2; D might be TRBD1 (5 bases). The ends were cut back, 3 bases at V and 0 bases at J, with 14 bases in the middle. Germline CDR1 MGHRA, CDR2 YSYEKL. The CDR3 runs to 16 residues. The CDR3 spells CASSQVPGTANYGYTF. The CDR3 DNA follows: TGCGCCAGCAGCCAGGTACCTGGGACGGCTAACTATGGCTACACCTTC.

J is TRBJ1-1 and V is TRBV5-1; 7 bases fit TRBD1. CDR3 length equals 14 residues. With V trimmed by 4 bases and J by 2 bases, 5 bases remained unmatched. CDR1 and CDR2 (germline): SGHRS, YFSETQ. CDR3 in DNA: TGCGCCAGCAGCGTGGGACAGCCTAACACTGAAGCTTTCTTT. It translates to CASSVGQPNTEAFF. Full variable domain (remainder filled in from reference TRBV5-1 and TRBJ1-1): KAGVTQTPRYLIKTRGQQVTLSCSPISGHRSVSWYQQTPGQGLQFLFEYFSETQRNKGNFPGRFSGRQFSNSRSEMNVSTLELGDSALYLCASSVGQPNTEAFFGQGTRLTVV.

This clonotype was recorded a few times. This chain joins TRBV6-1 and TRBJ2-1; 8 nucleotides align to TRBD2. The CDR3 runs to 18 residues. J lost 8 bases, V lost 6 bases, and 21 bases had no gene match. Germline V CDR1 and CDR2: MNHNS, SASEGT. CDR3 in DNA: TGTGCCAGCAGCCAAGACATAGGCGGGGGGCCACTCGGCGATGAGCAGTTCTTC. This gives the protein CASSQDIGGGPLGDEQFF.

This clonotype was counted only a few times. This chain connects TRBV7-2 to TRBJ2-5; D remains unclear. Trimming took off 3 bases at V and 5 bases at J, with 16 bases between the two ends. Germline CDR1 and CDR2: SGHTA and FQGNSA. CDR3 size: 15 residues. DNA for the CDR3: TGTGCCAGCAGCTTGGAACGTAGGCTCGGGGAGACCCAGTACTTC. Translated, it gives CASSLERRLGETQYF.

This clonotype was observed a handful of times. CDR3 coding DNA: TGTGCCAGCAAATCCGGGACAGATAGCAATCAGCCCCAGCATTTT. Protein: CASKSGTDSNQPQHF. V usage is TRBV12-3 or TRBV12-4 and J usage is TRBJ1-5; 7 bases are a match to TRBD1. V lost 7 bases and J lost 0; bases outside the gene matches: 6. The CDR3 has 15 amino acids.

This clonotype was seen a few times. The chain combines TRBV7-9 with TRBJ2-7; 7 nucleotides line up with TRBD2. The CDR3 totals 15 residues. Looked up from germline, CDR1 is SEHNR and CDR2 is FQNEAQ (reference sequence). The V gene end was trimmed by 5 bases and the J gene end by 0 bases; junction bases not matched to a gene: 7. The CDR3 sequence is CASSPRGEISYEQYF. In DNA, the CDR3 is TGTGCCAGCAGCCCTCGGGGGGAAATCTCCTACGAGCAGTACTTC.

This clonotype was observed a handful of times. The chain carries TRBV9 and TRBJ1-2, with D unresolved. V dropped 0 bases and J dropped 5 bases, with 8 bases sitting between them. The CDR3 contains 13 residues. Germline lookup yields CDR1 SGDLS and CDR2 YYNGEE. Here the CDR3 DNA reads TGTGCCAGCAGCGTAGCTGCCGGATATGGCTACACCTTC. Translation: CASSVAAGYGYTF.

The V gene is TRBV29-1, the J gene TRBJ2-5; D call uncertain. Trimming removed 4 bases at V and 5 bases at J, with 14 bases between. Germline V gene data show CDR1 as SQVTM and CDR2 as ANQGSEA. The CDR3 is made up of 13 amino acids. CDR3 in DNA: TGCAGCGTTGTTAGATCGTTAGCCGAGACCCAGTACTTC. It is translated as CSVVRSLAETQYF.